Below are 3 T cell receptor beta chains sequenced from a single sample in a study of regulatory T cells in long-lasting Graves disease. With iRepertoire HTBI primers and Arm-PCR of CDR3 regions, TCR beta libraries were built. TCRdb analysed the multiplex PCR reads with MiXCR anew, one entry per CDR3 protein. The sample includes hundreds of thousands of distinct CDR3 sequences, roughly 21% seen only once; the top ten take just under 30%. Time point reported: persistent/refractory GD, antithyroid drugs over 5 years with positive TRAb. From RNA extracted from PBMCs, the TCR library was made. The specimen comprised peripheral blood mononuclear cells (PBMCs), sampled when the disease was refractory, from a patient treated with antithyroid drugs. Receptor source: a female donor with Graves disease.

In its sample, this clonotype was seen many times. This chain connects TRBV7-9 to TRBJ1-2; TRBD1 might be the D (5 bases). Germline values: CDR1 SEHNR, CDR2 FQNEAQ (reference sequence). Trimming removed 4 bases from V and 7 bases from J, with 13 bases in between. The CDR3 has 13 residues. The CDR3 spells CASSYQGTSGYTF. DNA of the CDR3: TGTGCCAGCAGCTACCAGGGAACCTCTGGCTACACCTTC.

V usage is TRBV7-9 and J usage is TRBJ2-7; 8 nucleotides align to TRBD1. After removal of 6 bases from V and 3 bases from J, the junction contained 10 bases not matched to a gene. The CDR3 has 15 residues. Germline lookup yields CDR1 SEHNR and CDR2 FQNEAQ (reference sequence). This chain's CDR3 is CASSPIRGRDYEQYF. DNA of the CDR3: TGTGCCAGCAGTCCCATCAGGGGGCGCGACTACGAGCAGTACTTC.

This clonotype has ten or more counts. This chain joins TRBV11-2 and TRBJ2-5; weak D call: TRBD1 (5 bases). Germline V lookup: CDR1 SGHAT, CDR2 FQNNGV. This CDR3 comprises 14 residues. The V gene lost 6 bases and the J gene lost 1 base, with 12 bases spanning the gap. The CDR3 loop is CASSDPRAQETQYF. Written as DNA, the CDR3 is TGTGCCAGCAGTGACCCCAGGGCCCAAGAGACCCAGTACTTC.